Below, 31 T cell receptor beta chains from the same sample are listed, as sequenced in a study of T cell repertoires in cytomegalovirus infection. These receptors are not linked to any known antigen. TCRdb reprocessed the reads with MiXCR, giving one entry per CDR3 protein. This table has around 570,000 distinct CDR3 sequences, approximately 40% appearing once. Material: cultured PBMCs, obtained from culture after CMV antigen stimulation. The receptor source for this set is a human donor in good health (CMV status not recorded). Some clones in this sample may be carry-over from other donors' samples.

This clonotype was counted many times. The chain has TRBV7-2 and TRBJ2-5; 7 bases are a match to TRBD2. The CDR3 totals 14 residues. V lost 5 bases, J lost 1 base, and 4 bases stayed unmatched. Germline CDR1 and CDR2: SGHTA and FQGNSA. The CDR3 sequence: CASSGTSAQETQYF. The CDR3 DNA is TGTGCCAGCAGCGGCACTAGCGCCCAAGAGACCCAGTACTTC.

The chain links TRBV4-2 to TRBJ2-7; D perhaps matches TRBD1 (6 bases). CDR3 length equals 17 residues. Trimming cost V 2 bases and J 2 bases, with 19 bases left between them. From germline, CDR1 is LGHNA and CDR2 YNFKEQ. CDR3 sequence: CASSQLPALGAPYEQYF. CDR3 in DNA: TGTGCCAGCAGCCAACTACCGGCGCTGGGGGCCCCCTACGAGCAGTACTTC.

The gene calls are TRBV6-5 and TRBJ2-2; D is unclear. The CDR3 is 14 residues long. The V end was cut by 0 bases, the J end by 4 bases, with 6 bases between. Germline loops: CDR1 MNHEY, CDR2 SVGAGI. The CDR3 nucleotides read TGTGCCAGCAGTTACTCGACTTCCACCGGGGAGCTGTTTTTT. Its translation is CASSYSTSTGELFF.

This clonotype has a handful of counts. J is TRBJ2-3 and V is TRBV7-6; no definite D call. Per the germline V gene, CDR1 is SGHVS and CDR2 is FNYEAQ. With 8 bases removed from V and 6 bases from J, the gap between germline ends came to 15 bases. This CDR3 comprises 13 residues. The CDR3 DNA follows: TGTGCCAGCGGGCAGCGCCCGGGCGATACGCAGTATTTT. Protein product: CASGQRPGDTQYF.

This clonotype came up a few times. The chain combines TRBV20-1 with TRBJ1-5; 9 bases line up with TRBD1. This CDR3 is 12 amino acids long. The J segment lost 9 bases and the V segment lost 5 bases, leaving 5 bases of the junction unmatched. Germline V gene sequence: CDR1 DFQATT, CDR2 SNEGSKA (reference sequence). The CDR3 coding sequence is TGCAGTGCTGCGGGGACAGGGTGGCCCCAGCATTTT. It yields the protein CSAAGTGWPQHF.

This clonotype was counted ten times or more. The rearrangement links TRBV7-6 to TRBJ2-7, with 7 bases that match TRBD2. The ends lost 5 bases at V and 6 bases at J; junction bases unmatched: 13. The CDR3 is made up of 15 amino acids. The germline CDR1 and CDR2 sequences are SGHVS and FNYEAQ. The CDR3 spells CASSQSGGRAAEQYF. CDR3 DNA: TGTGCCAGCAGCCAAAGTGGGGGGAGGGCCGCCGAGCAGTACTTC.

This clonotype was detected once. The chain employs TRBV12-3 or TRBV12-4 and TRBJ2-7, with D possibly matching TRBD2 (6 bases). The CDR3 is 14 amino acids. V lost 8 bases to trimming and J lost 4 bases, with 18 bases between them. The CDR3 is CASSPSTRRYEQYF. CDR3 in DNA: TGTGCCAGCTCCCCCTCGACTAGAAGGTACGAGCAGTACTTC.

The genes are TRBV12-3 or TRBV12-4 and TRBJ1-1, with D possibly matching TRBD1 (5 bases). The CDR3 sequence is 15 residues long. V lost 6 bases and J 1 base, leaving 15 bases between the germline ends. CDR3 residues: CASRPHRGGNTEAFF. CDR3 bases: TGTGCCAGCAGGCCGCACCGCGGGGGGAACACTGAAGCTTTCTTT.

This sequence joins TRBV11-2 and TRBJ2-3, with TRBD2 identical over 9 bases. Germline loops: CDR1 SGHAT, CDR2 FQNNGV. The length of the CDR3 is 18 residues. V trimming: 0 bases; J trimming: 4 bases; junction bases outside the gene matches: 11. CDR3 in DNA: TGTGCCAGCAGCTTAGATTGGCGGGGGGGGGGGGTCCCAGATACGCAGTATTTT. Translation: CASSLDWRGGGVPDTQYF.

V usage is TRBV7-9 and J usage is TRBJ2-1; D may be TRBD1 or TRBD2 (5 bases each). Trimming removed 1 base from V and 8 bases from J, with 18 bases in between. In germline, CDR1 is SEHNR, CDR2 FQNEAQ (reference sequence). The CDR3 is 16 amino acids. CDR3 sequence reads: CASSLGLGTSDDEQFF. In nucleotides, the CDR3 is TGTGCCAGCAGCTTAGGGTTAGGGACGTCGGACGATGAGCAGTTCTTC.

This clonotype has just a few counts. The chain combines TRBV7-9 with TRBJ2-7; 7 nucleotides line up with TRBD2. Germline CDR1 and CDR2: SEHNR and FQNEAQ (reference sequence). V was pared by 3 bases and J by 3 bases, with 8 bases of the junction left unmatched. The CDR3 has 15 residues. CDR3 in amino acids: CASSLLSGTVYEQYF. The CDR3 DNA follows: TGTGCCAGCAGCTTGCTGAGCGGGACTGTCTACGAGCAGTACTTC.

The gene calls are TRBV7-2 and TRBJ2-1; TRBD2 agrees at 10 bases. Trimming cost V 5 bases and J 3 bases; bases outside gene matches: 4. CDR3 length: 15 residues. Germline V gene sequence: CDR1 SGHTA, CDR2 FQGNSA. CDR3 sequence: CASSQGLAHYNEQFF. Written as DNA, the CDR3 is TGTGCCAGCAGCCAGGGACTAGCGCACTACAATGAGCAGTTCTTC. The entire variable domain, with the rest obtained from reference TRBV7-2 and TRBJ2-1, is as follows: GAGVSQSPSNKVTEKGKDVELRCDPISGHTALYWYRQSLGQGLEFLIYFQGNSAPDKSGLPSDRFSAERTGGSVSTLTIQRTQQEDSAVYLCASSQGLAHYNEQFFGPGTRLTVL.

This clonotype was detected a few times. The CDR3 is CASSSGVAGNTIYF. CDR3 bases: TGTGCCAGCAGCTCAGGGGTGGCCGGAAACACCATATATTTT. The V and J genes are TRBV7-2 and TRBJ1-3; D may be TRBD1 (6 bases). Germline V gene data show CDR1 as SGHTA and CDR2 as FQGNSA. V was cut by 4 bases and J by 4 bases, with 11 bases left in between. The CDR3 extends over 14 amino acids. The full variable domain, in which reference TRBV7-2 and TRBJ1-3 provide the parts outside the CDR3, is GAGVSQSPSNKVTEKGKDVELRCDPISGHTALYWYRQSLGQGLEFLIYFQGNSAPDKSGLPSDRFSAERTGGSVSTLTIQRTQQEDSAVYLCASSSGVAGNTIYFGEGSWLTVV.

The genes are TRBV7-2 and TRBJ2-5, with 9 positions matching TRBD2. Germline lookup yields CDR1 SGHTA and CDR2 FQGNSA. With 5 bases clipped from V and 4 bases from J, the junction kept 8 bases outside the gene matches. CDR3 length: 15 amino acids. CDR3 DNA: TGTGCCAGCAGCCCCACCGGGACTAGCAGAGAGACCCAGTACTTC. It is translated as CASSPTGTSRETQYF.

The chain combines TRBV7-2 with TRBJ1-1, with TRBD1 as a possible D gene (6 bases). Trimming shortened V by 2 bases and J by 3 bases, and 16 bases separated the two germline ends. Per germline, CDR1 SGHTA and CDR2 FQGNSA. This CDR3 is 16 amino acids long. CDR3 in amino acids: CASSLTYRAADTEAFF. Written as DNA, the CDR3 is TGTGCCAGCAGCTTAACGTACAGGGCTGCGGACACTGAAGCTTTCTTT.

Worth noting for this clonotype: The junction differs from germline at one of its ends, possibly a read error. V usage is TRBV19 and J usage is TRBJ2-7; D not certain. The CDR3 extends over 11 amino acids. Germline assignment: CDR1 LNHDA and CDR2 SQIVND (reference sequence). The CDR3, as DNA: TGTGCCAATAGTACCTCCTACGAGCAGTACTTC. Protein product: CANSTSYEQYF.

This clonotype has only one observation. This chain joins TRBV30 and TRBJ2-3; D call uncertain. CDR1 and CDR2 from the germline V gene are GTSNPN and SVGIG (reference sequence). This CDR3 has 12 residues. Trimming took 2 bases from V and 2 from J, leaving 5 bases between them. In DNA, the CDR3 is TGTGCCTGGAGTCCCACCACAGATACGCAGTATTTT. It encodes CAWSPTTDTQYF.

This clonotype was observed a handful of times. The chain has TRBV6-6 and TRBJ1-2; a possible D gene is TRBD1 (6 bases). Germline V gene lookup returns CDR1 MNHNY and CDR2 SVGAGI (reference sequence). This CDR3 spans 15 amino acids. Trimming took 3 bases from V and 4 from J, leaving 15 bases between them. CDR3 region: CASSYRGGDVYGYTF. The CDR3, as DNA: TGTGCCAGCAGTTATAGGGGGGGTGATGTCTATGGCTACACCTTC.

The table lists this clonotype with a few counts. The genes are TRBV19 and TRBJ1-4; D is undetermined. V lost 3 bases, J lost 3 bases, and 8 bases lay in between. The CDR3 runs to 14 residues. CDR1 LNHDA and CDR2 SQIVND come from the germline V gene (reference sequence). The CDR3 is CASSIEGSNEKLFF. CDR3 nucleotide sequence: TGTGCCAGTAGTATCGAGGGATCTAATGAAAAACTGTTTTTT.

The J gene is TRBJ2-7, the V gene TRBV4-3; D uncertain. From germline, CDR1 is LGHNA and CDR2 YSLEER. Trimming stripped 0 bases from V and 2 bases from J, with 17 bases between. The CDR3 has 17 residues. The CDR3 DNA reads as TGCGCCAGCAGCCAAGATCGGGCCCGTGGCCGTACCTACGAGCAGTACTTC. Residues: CASSQDRARGRTYEQYF.

The chain employs TRBV6-5 and TRBJ2-3, with D perhaps matching TRBD2 (5 bases). With 7 bases removed from V and 3 bases from J, the gap between germline ends came to 20 bases. The germline V gene has CDR1 MNHEY and CDR2 SVGAGI. This CDR3 has 16 amino acids. CDR3 loop: CASTPIVGAGTDTQYF. As DNA, the CDR3 is TGTGCCAGCACCCCTATTGTGGGAGCAGGAACAGATACGCAGTATTTT.

V gene TRBV7-2 combines with J gene TRBJ1-5; a weak D match, TRBD1 (5 bases). The V gene lost 3 bases and the J gene lost 11 bases, with 20 bases spanning the gap. Germline assignment: CDR1 SGHTA and CDR2 FQGNSA. The length of the CDR3 is 15 residues. The CDR3 loop reads CASSLTNRPIGAQHF. CDR3 in DNA: TGTGCCAGCAGCTTGACGAACAGGCCGATCGGAGCCCAGCATTTT.

This clonotype has ten or more counts. The chain uses TRBV7-2 and TRBJ1-1; possible D gene TRBD1, 6 bases. Trimming removed 5 bases at V and 5 bases at J, with 9 bases between. Germline lookup yields CDR1 SGHTA and CDR2 FQGNSA. The length of the CDR3 is 12 residues. CDR3 DNA: TGTGCCAGCAGCGCTAGGGGGACTGAAGCTTTCTTT. It encodes CASSARGTEAFF.

This clonotype was seen a handful of times. The rearrangement joins TRBV7-9 to TRBJ2-2, with a weak D call TRBD1 (6 bases). Germline V gene data show CDR1 as SEHNR and CDR2 as FQNEAQ (reference sequence). The CDR3 is 15 residues long. Trimming cost V 5 bases and J 6 bases, with 16 bases left between them. The CDR3 here is CASSPKLGAAGELFF. CDR3 DNA: TGTGCCAGCAGCCCCAAATTGGGGGCAGCCGGGGAGCTGTTTTTT.

This clonotype was picked up a small number of times. This rearrangement joins TRBV3-1 to TRBJ2-3, with 7 nucleotides matching TRBD2. This CDR3 region has 15 residues. Germline V gives CDR1 LGHDT, CDR2 YNNKEL (reference sequence). With 6 bases clipped from V and 6 bases from J, the junction kept 12 bases outside the gene matches. The DNA of the CDR3 is TGTGCCAGCAGGGGGGTGACTAGCCTGATGGATACGCAGTATTTT. Protein product: CASRGVTSLMDTQYF.

The rearrangement links TRBV24-1 to TRBJ2-7; a possible D gene is TRBD2 (5 bases). Germline V gives CDR1 KGHDR, CDR2 SFDVKD. The CDR3 length is 15 residues. V was pared by 4 bases and J by 5 bases, with 17 bases between. CDR3 sequence reads: CATSDSRSSENEQYF. The CDR3 nucleotides are TGTGCCACCAGTGACTCCCGTAGTAGCGAGAACGAGCAGTACTTC.

The chain is built from TRBV18 and TRBJ1-5, with no clear D. This CDR3 comprises 14 residues. Trimming pared 6 bases from V and 5 bases from J, leaving 14 bases between. Germline V lookup: CDR1 KGHSH, CDR2 LQKENI. The CDR3 protein is CASSTAGSYQPQHF. CDR3 nucleotide sequence: TGTGCCAGCTCCACAGCGGGGTCCTATCAGCCCCAGCATTTT.

This clonotype was observed a few times. V gene TRBV6-2 or TRBV6-3 combines with J gene TRBJ1-2; D is unclear. Trimming stripped 6 bases from V and 5 bases from J, with 10 bases between. CDR3 length equals 12 residues. CDR1 and CDR2 (germline): MNHEY, SVGEGT. The CDR3 loop is CASRKNFYGYTF. In DNA form, the CDR3 reads TGTGCCAGCAGGAAAAATTTTTATGGCTACACCTTC.

This sequence joins TRBV6-2 or TRBV6-3 and TRBJ1-5; TRBD1 is a possible D gene (6 bases). Trimming removed 6 bases from V and 7 bases from J, with 19 bases in between. The germline V gene encodes CDR1 MNHEY and CDR2 SVGEGT. CDR3 size: 15 residues. The CDR3 DNA sequence: TGTGCCAGCAGGGCCAGGGGTATAGATCGGCAGCCCCAGCATTTT. Translated: CASRARGIDRQPQHF.

V gene TRBV12-3 or TRBV12-4 combines with J gene TRBJ2-3; no clear D gene. The CDR3 is 18 residues long. V gave up 6 bases and J gave up 0 bases, with 22 bases separating them. The CDR3, as DNA: TGTGCCAGCAGCGTACGGTACGTCACCACGACTAGCACAGATACGCAGTATTTT. Amino acid sequence: CASSVRYVTTTSTDTQYF.

This clonotype was observed a single time. The rearrangement links TRBV6-5 to TRBJ2-1, with D possibly TRBD1 on 5 matching bases. Germline V gene sequence: CDR1 MNHEY, CDR2 SVGAGI. Trimming left V 4 bases short and J 6 bases short, with 10 bases between. The CDR3 has 13 amino acids. DNA of the CDR3: TGTGCCAGCAGTTCCGGACAAATCAATGAGCAGTTCTTC. It encodes CASSSGQINEQFF.